This TCR beta chain appears in the sequencing data of a study of blood T cell repertoires in COVID-19. Study-level information: Some COVID-19 samples were acute and others convalescent; all came from the United States, Italy and Spain. From T cells, B-cell-depleted T cells, or PBMCs came the material, which was cDNA or gDNA.

The CDR3 is made up of 12 amino acids. Germline V gives CDR1 DFQATT, CDR2 SNEGSKA (reference sequence). Trimming removed 3 bases at V and 1 base at J, with 6 bases between. In the original processing: Reference gene primer amplification gave estimated nucleated cell counts. The data were produced by immunoSEQ multiplex PCR, yet TCRdb's version contains in-frame clones alone and is incomplete. That table gives V, J and clone size, and the DNA gave D and trimming. The sample holds 100,000 to 150,000 clones; 85% to 90% are singletons and the top ten take 15% to 20%. The rearrangement joins TRBV20-1 to TRBJ2-5; D is undetermined. The sequencing input was peripheral blood. The receptor was derived from a man aged 45-65 years with active or convalescent COVID-19. The chain's CDR3 is CSASPSQETQYF. The DNA of the CDR3 is TGCAGTGCTAGTCCGAGCCAAGAGACCCAGTACTTC.